Given below is one T cell receptor (beta chain) in context. No antigen is known for it. Next came a second PCR, run for about 6 to 11 cycles, which used a sample-barcoded 5' primer along with a J-beta primer mix. Each CDR3 protein gets one entry after TCRdb re-called the 5' RACE reads with MiXCR. This sample has 1.5 million to 2 million distinct CDR3 sequences, with around half found just once. V shed 3 bases, J shed 6 bases, and the junction held 4 bases outside the gene matches. The CDR3 consists of 14 residues. The germline V gene encodes CDR1 PRHDT and CDR2 FYEKMQ (reference sequence). This sample was taken from a study of blood T cells in healthy people across ages. Study-wide results and limits: Age showed a roughly linear inverse relationship with TCR beta diversity per million T cells. Investigators treated diversity estimates from one million T cells as underestimates. Unsorted PBMC material precluded a definitive naive versus antigen-experienced comparison.

Sequenced material: blood. The receptor was derived from a woman in her thirties or forties in good health. This rearrangement joins TRBV13 to TRBJ1-5, with TRBD1 matching over 8 bases. CDR3 in amino acids: CASSLGRGPQPQHF. Here the CDR3 DNA reads TGTGCCAGCAGCTTGGGCAGGGGGCCTCAGCCCCAGCATTTT.